This T cell receptor (beta chain) was recovered during a study of T cells in Graves' hyperthyroidism and ophthalmopathy (dated by TCRdb to between 2018 and 2020). Background on the whole study: Peripheral blood samples were taken at the time of initial diagnosis, prior to any treatment. TCR V-J signatures able to tell the groups apart were searched for in a discovery cohort of approximately 95 patients, of whom around 42 had Graves' ophthalmopathy and around 57 had stable Graves' hyperthyroidism. Whether ophthalmopathy could be predicted prospectively was tested in an independent validation cohort made up of under 20 hyperthyroidism patients plus 17 patients who later progressed to ophthalmopathy. The 75 to 100 discovery patients were randomly divided into training and test sets at a 7:3 ratio. Thyroid tissue and blood T-cell repertoires from six or seven Graves' hyperthyroidism patients were also compared in the study. Once sampling was done, hyperthyroidism patients were given methimazole at a starting dose of 30 mg daily, whereas ophthalmopathy patients were given high-dose intravenous methylprednisolone. The paper reports TCR Vbeta CDR3 sequencing of approximately 130 peripheral blood samples: 40 or so ophthalmopathy, under 85 hyperthyroidism and approximately 17 progressor patients.

The study at large found these results: No statistical method was used to set the sample size in advance, and investigators knew the group allocation. Most expanded thyroid clonotypes (frequency above 0.001) were also detected in blood, suggesting blood repertoires may reflect thyroid immune responses. A 13 V-J signature model separated ophthalmopathy from stable hyperthyroidism, with about 88% sensitivity and 81.08% specificity in cross-validation and 80%/75% in testing. In validation, progression to ophthalmopathy was predicted by the model with nearly 71% sensitivity and roughly 72% specificity, a median of about 6 months before onset.

Graves' hyperthyroidism was defined as stable when no progression to ophthalmopathy occurred over 18 months of follow-up. The hyperthyroidism patients were between 18 and 65 years old and newly diagnosed, with a disease duration of less than 2 months. Patients with uncontrolled infections, other autoimmune diseases, pregnancy or lactation were excluded. Diagnoses were established on the basis of clinical symptoms, serum thyroxine and TRAb, thyroid ultrasound, and orbital computed tomography. Ficoll-Paque density gradient centrifugation was used to isolate PBMCs from 10 ml of fresh peripheral blood. Total RNA was extracted using Trizol reagent, and RNA quality was assessed on an Agilent 2100 Bioanalyzer. From cysteine to phenylalanine, the CDR3 is 17 amino acids long. Just the 51-base CDR3 DNA is kept, in frame starting at base 1. CDR1 and CDR2, looked up from the germline V gene, are SGHDN and FVKESK. V loses 2 bases, J loses 3 bases, and the germline ends lie 19 bases apart.

The TCR beta CDR3 regions were amplified from the RNA transcripts. For the first round of RT-PCR on the TCR CDR3, the HTBI primer set was used together with the Qiagen OneStep RT-PCR kit. Libraries were constructed in a second round of multiplex PCR, after which size selection and purification were carried out. Libraries were sequenced paired-end with 100 bp reads on an Illumina HiSeq2000. The paper's data handling went like this. SOAPnuke was used to process the raw data, removing reads that contained adapters or uncalled bases, had a mean Phred below 15, or lacked an exact match to the constant primer or identifier. COPE v1.2.5 was used to merge the high-quality paired reads, and each unique nucleotide sequence was defined as a clonotype. Clonotypes were aligned to IMGT TRBV, TRBD and TRBJ reference segments using MiTCR v1.1. The analysis included only V-J combinations with a frequency above 0.0001, which together covered approximately 99% of the repertoires. The TCS score was defined as F50 (clonal expansion) divided by E x V (chaos), with BLOSUM62-based TCRdist calculated between CDR3 peptides within each V-J. Welch's t-statistics and random forest reduced fewer than 550 V-J features to fewer than 15, which were used in a naive Bayes classifier (R e1071). The raw public reads went through TCRdb reprocessing: fastp at Q25, MiXCR clone calling, in-frame beta chains kept. Entries are consolidated by CDR3 protein sequence, retaining the most common genes and DNA. It is TCRdb's table, rather than the study itself, that gives the V and J calls and clone size. Recorded for this sample are approximately 370,000 distinct CDR3 sequences; about 15% of them occurred a single time. The ten largest make up 32% of the sample.

A few counts support this clonotype. It lacks a known antigen. No quality values exist for individual bases; no much larger clone is one base distant. The TCR originated in a woman aged 30 to 39 with Graves' hyperthyroidism. Sequenced sample: blood. The V gene is TRBV14 and the J gene is TRBJ1-2, and TRBD1 may be the D gene, going by 5 matching bases. The CDR3 region has the sequence CASSQRGYRDGDYGYTF. DNA sequence: TGTGCCAGCAGCCAAAGAGGGTACCGGGACGGAGACTATGGCTACACCTTC.